This T cell receptor (beta chain) was sequenced in a study of CD8 T cells in ankylosing spondylitis. Study-wide findings and caveats: Earlier authors reported some of these motif variants in reactive arthritis synovial fluid and blood. Within peripheral blood, clones linked to disease were CD8+ and relatively rare. In ankylosing spondylitis blood, a motif of roughly 8 highly homologous TCR beta variants appeared characteristic.

V lost 6 bases and J lost 5, with 16 bases in between. CDR3 size: 14 residues. TCRdb used MiXCR to reprocess the 5' RACE reads, holding one entry per CDR3 protein. This table has under 250,000 distinct CDR3 sequences, under 35% appearing once. This clonotype was observed at least ten times. Its antigen is as yet unknown. The specimen was blood, either unsorted or a sorted T cell fraction (not recorded which). The TCR comes from a male donor with ankylosing spondylitis or in good health (not recorded which). The gene calls are TRBV12-3 or TRBV12-4 and TRBJ2-5; D may be TRBD2 (5 bases). CDR3 sequence reads: CASSHLTGGETQYF. The DNA of the CDR3 is TGTGCCAGCAGCCACTTGACGGGCGGGGAGACCCAGTACTTC.